These 25 T cell receptor beta chains share one sample of origin, sequenced in a study of cytotoxic CD8 clonotypes in ibrutinib-treated CLL. Using immunoSEQ multiplex PCR, the repertoire was profiled, and TCRdb retains in-frame clones only, with some absent. This table has 90,000 to 100,000 clones, around 80% appearing once. Sequenced material: PBMCs, taken after 12 months of ibrutinib treatment. These receptors all stem from a human donor with chronic lymphocytic leukemia.

The V and J genes are TRBV5-1 and TRBJ2-7, with D perhaps TRBD2 (6 bases). Germline V gene data show CDR1 as SGHRS and CDR2 as YFSETQ. This CDR3 is built from 14 residues. V dropped 0 bases and J dropped 3 bases, with 10 bases sitting between them. The CDR3 loop is CASSLEAGNYEQYF. In DNA, the CDR3 is TGCGCCAGCAGCTTGGAAGCGGGTAACTACGAGCAGTACTTC.

This clone showed up just once. This chain joins TRBV6-6 and TRBJ2-5, with D maybe TRBD1 (5 bases). The CDR3 is made up of 14 amino acids. CDR1 is MNHNY, CDR2 SVGAGI, per germline (reference sequence). V lost 6 bases and J lost 1, with 12 bases in between. CDR3: CASSLGRGQETQYF. The CDR3 DNA sequence: TGTGCCAGCAGCCTGGGTAGGGGCCAAGAGACCCAGTACTTC.

The chain uses TRBV19 and TRBJ2-5; D may be TRBD2 (5 bases). Germline V gene lookup returns CDR1 LNHDA and CDR2 SQIVND (reference sequence). V lost 3 bases to trimming and J lost 5 bases, with 7 bases between them. This CDR3 region has 12 residues. The CDR3 loop reads CASSIRGETQYF. CDR3 nucleotide sequence: TGTGCCAGTAGTATTCGCGGGGAGACCCAGTACTTC. Variable domain in full (rest from reference TRBV19 and TRBJ2-5): DGGITQSPKYLFRKEGQNVTLSCEQNLNHDAMYWYRQDPGQGLRLIYYSQIVNDFQKGDIAEGYSVSREKKESFPLTVTSAQKNPTAFYLCASSIRGETQYFGPGTRLLVL.

Concerning this clone: A read error may account for a junction end that differs from germline. This chain connects TRBV9 to TRBJ1-1; weak D call: TRBD1 (5 bases). Germline CDR1 and CDR2: SGDLS and YYNGEE. This CDR3 comprises 13 residues. The DNA for the CDR3 is TGTGCCAGCAGCTGGGGGGTGAATACTGAAGCTTTCTTT. Amino acid sequence: CASSWGVNTEAFF.

The rearrangement links TRBV18 to TRBJ2-5, with TRBD1 as a possible D gene (6 bases). The CDR3 length is 13 residues. The V and J ends lost 6 bases and 1 base respectively, with 9 bases between them. CDR1 is KGHSH and CDR2 is LQKENI in the germline V gene. The CDR3 reads CASSLGAQETQYF. DNA for the CDR3: TGTGCCAGCTCCCTGGGGGCCCAAGAGACCCAGTACTTC. Full variable domain (missing parts from reference TRBV18 and TRBJ2-5): NAGVMQNPRHLVRRRGQEARLRCSPMKGHSHVYWYRQLPEEGLKFMVYLQKENIIDESGMPKERFSAEFPKEGPSILRIQQVVRGDSAAYFCASSLGAQETQYFGPGTRLLVL.

The chain carries TRBV30 and TRBJ2-7; a possible D gene is TRBD1 (6 bases). The CDR3 is 12 amino acids. CDR1 and CDR2 (germline): GTSNPN, SVGIG (reference sequence). The germline V and J ends were trimmed by 5 bases and 0 bases, with 8 bases remaining between them. The CDR3 here is CAWQGISYEQYF. CDR3 sequence (DNA): TGTGCCTGGCAGGGGATCTCCTACGAGCAGTACTTC.

The V call is TRBV7-2, the J call TRBJ1-2; no reliable D call. Trimming shortened V by 2 bases and J by 8 bases, and 18 bases separated the two germline ends. This CDR3 comprises 15 residues. The germline CDR1 and CDR2 sequences are SGHTA and FQGNSA. The CDR3 protein is CASSLRSGNTEGYTF. CDR3 nucleotide sequence: TGTGCCAGCAGCTTAAGGTCCGGCAACACCGAGGGCTACACCTTC.

V and J are TRBV5-4 and TRBJ1-2, with D unclear. CDR1 SGHNT and CDR2 YYREEE come from the germline V gene (reference sequence). The CDR3 runs to 13 residues. V lost 3 bases, J lost 4 bases, and 10 bases lay in between. In DNA, the CDR3 is TGTGCCAGCAGCTCGTATGGCGGCTATGGCTACACCTTC. This encodes CASSSYGGYGYTF.

V and J are TRBV28 and TRBJ1-4; 9 nucleotides align to TRBD1. Losses at the gene ends were 6 bases for V and 2 bases for J; bases not matched to a gene: 7. Germline CDR1 is MDHEN and CDR2 is SYDVKM. CDR3 length: 16 residues. The CDR3 is CASSIDRGTTNEKLFF. CDR3 DNA: TGTGCCAGCAGCATCGACAGGGGGACTACTAATGAAAAACTGTTTTTT.

This clone was counted a few times. This chain uses TRBV30 with TRBJ2-7, with D possibly being TRBD2 (7 bases). CDR1 is GTSNPN and CDR2 is SVGIG in the germline V gene (reference sequence). Trimming took off 5 bases at V and 2 bases at J, with 16 bases between the two ends. The CDR3 sequence is 14 residues long. The CDR3 region has the DNA TGTGCCTGGTCGCGAGGGGGGGTGACCTACGAGCAGTACTTC. It is translated as CAWSRGGVTYEQYF.

This chain connects TRBV4-1 to TRBJ2-2, with 10 bases that match TRBD2. Germline assignment: CDR1 MGHRA and CDR2 YSYEKL. The CDR3 runs to 17 residues. J gave up 7 bases and V 6 bases, and 14 bases lay outside the gene matches. The CDR3 DNA sequence: TGCGCCAGCAGACCCCCGAGTAGCGGGGGGATGGGCGGGGAGCTGTTTTTT. Its protein product is CASRPPSSGGMGGELFF.

V usage is TRBV6-6 and J usage is TRBJ2-7; D remains ambiguous. The CDR3 runs 12 residues. V lost 6 bases and J lost 4, with 10 bases in between. CDR1 is MNHNY, CDR2 SVGAGI, per germline (reference sequence). In DNA form, the CDR3 reads TGTGCCAGCAGGTCGACTGCTTACGAGCAGTACTTC. This sequence encodes CASRSTAYEQYF.

This sequence joins TRBV28 and TRBJ1-6, with TRBD1 as a possible D gene (5 bases). Germline CDR1 MDHEN, CDR2 SYDVKM. V was clipped by 5 bases and J by 6 bases, with 29 bases between them. There are 20 residues in the CDR3. CDR3 sequence: CASSETTAGGRFAANSPLHF. CDR3 sequence (DNA): TGTGCCAGCAGTGAAACGACAGCGGGAGGGCGGTTCGCGGCTAATTCACCCCTCCACTTT.

The rearrangement joins TRBV29-1 to TRBJ2-7, with 10 bases fitting TRBD1. V lost 7 bases and J lost 3; bases outside the gene matches: 12. This CDR3 is 15 amino acids long. CDR1 and CDR2 (germline): SQVTM, ANQGSEA. CDR3 DNA sequence: TGCAGCGCCACCCCGGGACAGGGGATTTTCTACGAGCAGTACTTC. Translating gives CSATPGQGIFYEQYF.

This chain connects TRBV5-1 to TRBJ2-1, with D unclear. V was clipped by 5 bases and J by 0 bases, with 9 bases between them. CDR1 is SGHRS, CDR2 YFSETQ, per germline. The CDR3 is made up of 14 amino acids. DNA for the CDR3: TGCGCCAGCAGGGAGCAGAGCTCCTACAATGAGCAGTTCTTC. This sequence encodes CASREQSSYNEQFF.

The chain uses TRBV5-6 and TRBJ1-3, with D hard to call. The CDR3 covers 13 residues. V lost 3 bases, J lost 0 bases, and 4 bases lay in between. The V gene's germline CDR1 is SGHDT and CDR2 YYEEEE. CDR3 residues: CASSSYSGNTIYF. The CDR3 DNA sequence: TGTGCCAGCAGCTCTTACTCTGGAAACACCATATATTTT. Variable domain in full (rest from reference TRBV5-6 and TRBJ1-3): DAGVTQSPTHLIKTRGQQVTLRCSPKSGHDTVSWYQQALGQGPQFIFQYYEEEERQRGNFPDRFSGHQFPNYSSELNVNALLLGDSALYLCASSSYSGNTIYFGEGSWLTVV.

The rearrangement uses TRBV5-6 and TRBJ1-4; D perhaps matches TRBD1 (6 bases). Germline CDR1 is SGHDT and CDR2 is YYEEEE. The CDR3 has 15 residues. Trimming took off 4 bases at V and 7 bases at J, with 17 bases between the two ends. DNA of the CDR3: TGTGCCAGCAGCCCAGAAACAGGGATGGGTGAAAAACTGTTTTTT. This translates into CASSPETGMGEKLFF.

The count of this clone is one. The chain is built from TRBV7-3 and TRBJ2-1; D is unresolved. From germline, CDR1 is SGHTA and CDR2 FQGTGA. V lost 1 base, J lost 0 bases, and 16 bases lay in between. This CDR3 is 18 amino acids long. In DNA form, the CDR3 reads TGTGCCAGCAGCTTAAAAGGAAGACGTATGAGCTCCTACAATGAGCAGTTCTTC. It yields the protein CASSLKGRRMSSYNEQFF.

The chain recombines TRBV28 with TRBJ1-3, with D possibly being TRBD1 (5 bases). Deletions cut 4 bases from V and 4 bases from J, with 17 bases between. CDR1 and CDR2 (germline): MDHEN, SYDVKM. This CDR3 spans 16 amino acids. The DNA for the CDR3 is TGTGCCAGCAGTTGGGGCGGTACAGGTGCAGGAAACACCATATATTTT. The encoded protein is CASSWGGTGAGNTIYF.

The rearrangement uses TRBV6-6 and TRBJ2-1; the D gene is possibly TRBD1 (6 bases). This CDR3 has 16 residues. Trimming shortened V by 2 bases and J by 10 bases, and 21 bases separated the two germline ends. Germline CDR1 and CDR2: MNHNY and SVGAGI (reference sequence). The CDR3 sequence: CASSYDPTGKVGEQFF. The CDR3 nucleotides read TGTGCCAGCAGTTACGATCCCACAGGGAAGGTAGGAGAGCAGTTCTTC.

In its sample, this clone was seen once. V is TRBV19 and J is TRBJ2-2; the match to TRBD1 covers 7 bases. Germline V gives CDR1 LNHDA, CDR2 SQIVND (reference sequence). V lost 9 bases to trimming and J lost 4 bases; unmatched junction nucleotides: 11. The CDR3 consists of 15 residues. CDR3 nucleotides: TGTGCCAGCAAGGCCGGGACAGATTCCACCGGGGAGCTGTTTTTT. Translating gives CASKAGTDSTGELFF.

The V call is TRBV27, the J call TRBJ2-7; D ambiguous. This CDR3 is built from 16 residues. CDR1 is MNHEY and CDR2 is SMNVEV in the germline V gene (reference sequence). V dropped 2 bases and J dropped 2 bases, with 16 bases sitting between them. CDR3 nucleotide sequence: TGTGCCAGCAGTTTAATAGGCGGACCTAGGACCTACGAGCAGTACTTC. This encodes CASSLIGGPRTYEQYF.

This clone was detected many times. V gene TRBV5-4 combines with J gene TRBJ2-6; tentatively, D is TRBD1 or TRBD2 (5 bases each). The CDR3 covers 19 residues. The germline V and J ends were trimmed by 4 bases and 0 bases, with 20 bases remaining between them. Germline CDR1 is SGHNT and CDR2 is YYREEE (reference sequence). CDR3 sequence reads: CASSPSPGRLSSGANVLTF. CDR3 DNA: TGTGCCAGCAGCCCGTCGCCGGGACGGCTGAGCTCTGGGGCCAACGTCCTGACTTTC.

This clone was seen a handful of times. The DNA of the CDR3 is TGTGCCAGCAGCTGGAGCGGGGGCACAGATACGCAGTATTTT. Protein sequence: CASSWSGGTDTQYF. This chain links TRBV7-8 with TRBJ2-3; 7 nucleotides align to TRBD2. Trimming took 4 bases from V and 1 from J; bases not matched to a gene: 2. Germline CDR1 SGHVS, CDR2 FQNEAQ. This CDR3 comprises 14 residues.

This clone occurred a few times. This sequence joins TRBV5-1 and TRBJ2-7, with TRBD1 matching over 9 bases. The V segment lost 4 bases and the J segment 3 bases; nucleotides outside the gene matches: 2. Germline values: CDR1 SGHRS, CDR2 YFSETQ. This CDR3 has 13 residues. CDR3 bases: TGCGCCAGCAGCGGGGGACAGGGCTACGAGCAGTACTTC. It encodes CASSGGQGYEQYF.